The 32 T cell receptor beta chains given below trace back to one sample, sequenced in a study of graft-versus-host responses after intestinal transplantation. These receptors have no identified antigens. TCRdb's table, derived via immunoSEQ multiplex PCR, lists solely in-frame clones and lacks some. The data hold about 90,000 clones, with around 90% observed a single time. The sample in question was unstimulated CD4+ T cells sorted from spleen or lymph node cells, obtained before intestinal transplant. Receptors were obtained from a human donor who received an intestinal transplant.

This clone was recorded once. The chain links TRBV10-3 to TRBJ1-5; the match to TRBD1 covers 7 bases. The J segment lost 1 base and the V segment lost 10 bases, leaving 7 bases of the junction unmatched. Germline CDR1 ENHRY, CDR2 SYGVKD. The length of the CDR3 is 14 residues. The CDR3 DNA is TGTGCCACCCGGCAGGGACAGAGCAATCAGCCCCAGCATTTT. Its translation: CATRQGQSNQPQHF.

CDR3 in DNA: TGTGCCAGCAGCTTATCCAGGGGGAATGAAAAACTGTTTTTT. Amino acid sequence: CASSLSRGNEKLFF. The chain carries TRBV13 and TRBJ1-4, with TRBD1 matching over 7 bases. From germline, CDR1 is PRHDT and CDR2 FYEKMQ (reference sequence). The junction had 2 bases not matched to a gene; V was cut back by 2 bases and J by 5 bases. The CDR3 consists of 14 residues.

This clone was observed once. The V and J genes are TRBV5-1 and TRBJ2-5; D tentatively fits TRBD1 or TRBD2 (5 bases each). Trimming pared 4 bases from V and 2 bases from J, leaving 18 bases between. CDR3 length: 16 residues. Looked up from germline, CDR1 is SGHRS and CDR2 is YFSETQ. Here the CDR3 reads CASSGMGRVEQETQYF. In DNA, the CDR3 is TGCGCCAGCAGCGGGATGGGGCGGGTAGAACAAGAGACCCAGTACTTC. Based on the CDR3 plus reference TRBV5-1 and TRBJ2-5, the full variable domain is KAGVTQTPRYLIKTRGQQVTLSCSPISGHRSVSWYQQTPGQGLQFLFEYFSETQRNKGNFPGRFSGRQFSNSRSEMNVSTLELGDSALYLCASSGMGRVEQETQYFGPGTRLLVL.

The chain links TRBV19 to TRBJ2-7, with 8 bases fitting TRBD1. Trimming removed 7 bases from V and 0 bases from J; junction bases left unmatched: 14. CDR1 is LNHDA and CDR2 is SQIVND in the germline V gene (reference sequence). This CDR3 has 17 amino acids. The CDR3 DNA is TGTGCCAGTACCCCGGGTGGGACAGGACGAAGCTCCTACGAGCAGTACTTC. Amino acid sequence: CASTPGGTGRSSYEQYF. Full variable domain (rest looked up from reference TRBV19 and TRBJ2-7): DGGITQSPKYLFRKEGQNVTLSCEQNLNHDAMYWYRQDPGQGLRLIYYSQIVNDFQKGDIAEGYSVSREKKESFPLTVTSAQKNPTAFYLCASTPGGTGRSSYEQYFGPGTRLTVT.

This clone appeared a few times. This chain joins TRBV9 and TRBJ1-1; possible D gene TRBD1, 6 bases. The CDR3 length is 16 residues. From germline, CDR1 is SGDLS and CDR2 YYNGEE. V shed 3 bases and J shed 1 base, with 16 bases lying between them. CDR3 region: CASSGGGGGQNTEAFF. Written as DNA, the CDR3 is TGTGCCAGCAGCGGAGGGGGAGGGGGACAGAACACTGAAGCTTTCTTT.

V gene TRBV5-1 combines with J gene TRBJ2-5, with 7 bases lining up with TRBD1. The CDR3 has 14 residues. The J segment lost 4 bases and the V segment lost 2 bases, leaving 5 bases of the junction unmatched. From germline, CDR1 is SGHRS and CDR2 YFSETQ. CDR3 in amino acids: CASSFPDRAETQYF. The CDR3 DNA reads TGCGCCAGCAGCTTCCCAGACAGGGCAGAGACCCAGTACTTC. The full variable domain, rest sourced from reference TRBV5-1 and TRBJ2-5, is KAGVTQTPRYLIKTRGQQVTLSCSPISGHRSVSWYQQTPGQGLQFLFEYFSETQRNKGNFPGRFSGRQFSNSRSEMNVSTLELGDSALYLCASSFPDRAETQYFGPGTRLLVL.

The chain carries TRBV19 and TRBJ2-1; D might be TRBD2 (5 bases). The CDR3 is 16 residues long. The germline V gene has CDR1 LNHDA and CDR2 SQIVND (reference sequence). Trimming left V 3 bases short and J 2 bases short, with 14 bases between. In DNA, the CDR3 is TGTGCCAGTAGTATGAGCGGAGCCACCGCCTACAATGAGCAGTTCTTC. This translates into CASSMSGATAYNEQFF.

The chain uses TRBV5-1 and TRBJ1-2; TRBD1 matches 9 bases. Looked up from germline, CDR1 is SGHRS and CDR2 is YFSETQ. After removal of 4 bases from V and 4 bases from J, the junction contained 5 bases not matched to a gene. The CDR3 runs to 14 residues. The CDR3 here is CASSRGTGTYGYTF. CDR3 nucleotides: TGCGCCAGCAGCCGGGGGACAGGGACCTATGGCTACACCTTC.

The rearrangement links TRBV7-3 to TRBJ2-3, with D unclear. Trimming took 4 bases from V and 2 from J, leaving 13 bases between them. The length of the CDR3 is 15 residues. Germline CDR1 and CDR2: SGHTA and FQGTGA. The CDR3 coding sequence is TGTGCCAGCAGCTCCCACCCGTCGGCCACAGATACGCAGTATTTT. Protein sequence: CASSSHPSATDTQYF. Filled out from reference TRBV7-3 and TRBJ2-3, the complete variable domain reads GAGVSQTPSNKVTEKGKYVELRCDPISGHTALYWYRQSLGQGPEFLIYFQGTGAADDSGLPNDRFFAVRPEGSVSTLKIQRTERGDSAVYLCASSSHPSATDTQYFGPGTRLTVL.

This rearrangement joins TRBV27 to TRBJ2-7, with D uncertain. Germline loops: CDR1 MNHEY, CDR2 SMNVEV (reference sequence). Trimming stripped 0 bases from V and 0 bases from J, with 12 bases between. The CDR3 has 16 residues. The CDR3 DNA reads TGTGCCAGCAGTTTATCGATGAGATCGAGCTCCTACGAGCAGTACTTC. It specifies CASSLSMRSSSYEQYF.

The rearrangement joins TRBV19 to TRBJ1-2; D unresolved. The CDR3 consists of 16 residues. Germline CDR1 reads LNHDA; CDR2 reads SQIVND (reference sequence). V was trimmed by 2 bases and J by 4 bases, leaving 17 bases between them. CDR3 loop: CASSIYVGDIGYGYTF. Here the CDR3 DNA reads TGTGCCAGTAGTATATACGTTGGAGATATTGGCTATGGCTACACCTTC.

This chain joins TRBV27 and TRBJ2-5, with a tentative D call TRBD1 (7 bases). The CDR3 has 14 residues. Germline lookup yields CDR1 MNHEY and CDR2 SMNVEV (reference sequence). V gave up 0 bases and J gave up 7 bases, with 12 bases separating them. The CDR3 sequence: CASSLSGTAGTQYF. The CDR3 region has the DNA TGTGCCAGCAGTTTATCCGGGACAGCGGGGACCCAGTACTTC.

V is TRBV9 and J is TRBJ2-6; 7 nucleotides agree with TRBD1. CDR1 is SGDLS and CDR2 is YYNGEE in the germline V gene. The V gene end was trimmed by 4 bases and the J gene end by 0 bases; junction bases not matched to a gene: 10. The CDR3 loop spans 18 amino acids. The CDR3 bases are TGTGCCAGCAGCTCAACGACAGGGATGGGCTCTGGGGCCAACGTCCTGACTTTC. The encoded protein is CASSSTTGMGSGANVLTF.

In its sample, this clone was seen a few times. The chain recombines TRBV12-2 with TRBJ2-7; the D call of TRBD1 is as the table states it, not checked on the DNA. TRBV12-2 is classified as a pseudogene. This CDR3 comprises 16 residues. This CDR3 reads CASRLPRDRGRDEQYF. The CDR3 DNA sequence: TGTGCAAGTCGCTTACCACGGGACAGGGGACGGGACGAGCAGTACTTC.

This sequence joins TRBV7-9 and TRBJ2-5, with D perhaps assigned TRBD1 or TRBD2 (6 bases each). Trimming removed 2 bases from V and 2 bases from J, with 12 bases in between. Germline V gene sequence: CDR1 SEHNR, CDR2 FQNEAQ (reference sequence). CDR3 length: 15 amino acids. CDR3 region: CASSLLGGLQETQYF. CDR3 DNA: TGTGCCAGCAGCTTATTAGGGGGGCTACAAGAGACCCAGTACTTC.

The gene calls are TRBV20-1 and TRBJ2-7, with no clear D. CDR3 length: 11 residues. V dropped 3 bases and J dropped 3 bases, with 6 bases sitting between them. Germline V lookup: CDR1 DFQATT, CDR2 SNEGSKA (reference sequence). The CDR3 bases are TGCAGTGCTAGGAGTGACTACGAGCAGTACTTC. Translated: CSARSDYEQYF.

V gene TRBV29-1 combines with J gene TRBJ1-1, with 8 bases fitting TRBD1. The CDR3 is 14 residues long. V dropped 6 bases and J dropped 6; count of bases not matched to a gene: 12. Germline loops: CDR1 SQVTM, CDR2 ANQGSEA. CDR3 region: CSVVDRGLWAEAFF. The CDR3 DNA follows: TGCAGCGTGGTCGACAGGGGACTCTGGGCTGAAGCTTTCTTT.

The chain joins TRBV28 to TRBJ1-5; no clear D. V was cut by 2 bases and J by 1 base, with 6 bases left in between. This CDR3 is built from 14 residues. Germline lookup yields CDR1 MDHEN and CDR2 SYDVKM. The CDR3 protein is CASSLDSSNQPQHF. The CDR3 bases are TGTGCCAGCAGTTTAGATTCAAGCAATCAGCCCCAGCATTTT. The whole variable domain, remainder taken from reference TRBV28 and TRBJ1-5, is DVKVTQSSRYLVKRTGEKVFLECVQDMDHENMFWYRQDPGLGLRLIYFSYDVKMKEKGDIPEGYSVSREKKERFSLILESASTNQTSMYLCASSLDSSNQPQHFGDGTRLSIL.

The V gene is TRBV11-2, the J gene TRBJ2-5; D not resolved. Per the germline V gene, CDR1 is SGHAT and CDR2 is FQNNGV. V lost 1 base, J lost 1 base, and 16 bases lay in between. The CDR3 runs 17 residues. CDR3 loop: CASSLGQLTNSQETQYF. In DNA, the CDR3 is TGTGCCAGCAGCTTAGGCCAACTGACAAATTCCCAAGAGACCCAGTACTTC.

The chain couples TRBV7-9 to TRBJ2-5; D may match TRBD1 or TRBD2 (5 bases each). From germline, CDR1 is SEHNR and CDR2 FQNEAQ (reference sequence). This CDR3 spans 14 amino acids. Trimming took 6 bases from V and 4 from J, leaving 15 bases between them. The CDR3 loop is CASSRDRGRETQYF. For the CDR3, the DNA is TGTGCCAGCAGTAGGGACCGGGGTAGAGAGACCCAGTACTTC.

The chain joins TRBV30 to TRBJ1-5; D might be TRBD1 (5 bases). Trimming left V 3 bases short and J 6 bases short, with 18 bases between. This CDR3 has 15 amino acids. Germline CDR1 is GTSNPN and CDR2 is SVGIG (reference sequence). CDR3 region: CAWSKQGGDGQPQHF. The CDR3 DNA reads as TGTGCCTGGAGCAAACAAGGAGGGGATGGTCAGCCCCAGCATTTT.

The V and J genes are TRBV6-4 and TRBJ2-6; 8 bases fit TRBD2. The CDR3 runs 19 residues. V lost 8 bases and J lost 2; bases outside the gene matches: 17. Per the germline V gene, CDR1 is MRHNA and CDR2 is SNTAGT. CDR3 protein: CASRGLAGQGPPGANVLTF. In DNA form, the CDR3 reads TGTGCCAGCCGCGGTCTAGCGGGCCAAGGACCCCCTGGGGCCAACGTCCTGACTTTC.

Only one count was recorded for this clone. The V call is TRBV6-1, the J call TRBJ2-7; D is ambiguous. The CDR3 runs to 14 residues. V was trimmed by 7 bases and J by 7 bases, leaving 20 bases between them. The germline CDR1 and CDR2 sequences are MNHNS and SASEGT. The CDR3 spells CASTPSPTAGEQYF. The CDR3 DNA sequence: TGTGCCAGCACCCCTTCCCCCACGGCCGGGGAGCAGTACTTC.

V gene TRBV19 combines with J gene TRBJ2-5; 9 bases are a match to TRBD1. Per germline, CDR1 LNHDA and CDR2 SQIVND (reference sequence). The CDR3 contains 14 residues. The V and J ends lost 9 bases and 5 bases, in that order; junction bases with no gene match: 10. The CDR3: CASRPGTGWETQYF. CDR3 sequence (DNA): TGTGCCAGCAGACCCGGGACAGGGTGGGAGACCCAGTACTTC.

The chain employs TRBV5-1 and TRBJ1-1; weak D call: TRBD1 (5 bases). With 0 bases removed from V and 1 base from J, the gap between germline ends came to 10 bases. Germline CDR1 reads SGHRS; CDR2 reads YFSETQ. The CDR3 has 15 amino acids. CDR3 loop: CASSLAAGWNTEAFF. The CDR3 DNA reads as TGCGCCAGCAGCTTGGCGGCAGGGTGGAACACTGAAGCTTTCTTT.

The chain employs TRBV27 and TRBJ2-5; 12 bases match TRBD2. The germline V gene has CDR1 MNHEY and CDR2 SMNVEV (reference sequence). The CDR3 has 17 amino acids. J gave up 3 bases and V 0 bases, and 5 bases lay outside the gene matches. The CDR3 protein is CASSLSAGLAGKETQYF. DNA for the CDR3: TGTGCCAGCAGTTTATCGGCCGGACTAGCGGGAAAAGAGACCCAGTACTTC.

Turning to this clone: Other DNA sequences in the sample encode the same CDR3. This rearrangement joins TRBV14 to TRBJ2-1, with 7 bases identical to TRBD2. The V segment lost 6 bases and the J segment 6 bases; nucleotides outside the gene matches: 8. CDR1 and CDR2 from the germline V gene are SGHDN and FVKESK. The CDR3 is 14 residues long. The CDR3 nucleotides are TGTGCCAGCAGTTTAAGGCGGGGGATCAATGAGCAGTTCTTC. This sequence encodes CASSLRRGINEQFF. The variable domain in full, with the rest retrieved from reference TRBV14 and TRBJ2-1, is EAGVTQFPSHSVIEKGQTVTLRCDPISGHDNLYWYRRVMGKEIKFLLHFVKESKQDESGMPNNRFLAERTGGTYSTLKVQPAELEDSGVYFCASSLRRGINEQFFGPGTRLTVL.

The V call is TRBV10-3, the J call TRBJ1-1; D call uncertain. The CDR3 spans 13 residues. Germline V gene data show CDR1 as ENHRY and CDR2 as SYGVKD. V was trimmed by 6 bases and J by 1 base, leaving 9 bases between them. CDR3 residues: CAIRGGSNTEAFF. CDR3 nucleotides: TGTGCCATCAGGGGCGGATCGAACACTGAAGCTTTCTTT.

The chain couples TRBV29-1 to TRBJ2-7, with a weak D call TRBD2 (5 bases). CDR1 is SQVTM and CDR2 is ANQGSEA in the germline V gene. CDR3 length equals 12 residues. With 6 bases removed from V and 2 bases from J, the gap between germline ends came to 11 bases. CDR3 residues: CSVTTNTYEQYF. CDR3 DNA sequence: TGCAGCGTGACGACTAATACCTACGAGCAGTACTTC.

The chain combines TRBV14 with TRBJ2-7, with D perhaps TRBD2 (5 bases). The CDR3 runs 14 residues. CDR1 SGHDN and CDR2 FVKESK come from the germline V gene. Deletions cut 3 bases from V and 3 bases from J, with 12 bases between. CDR3 in amino acids: CASSHPGSHYEQYF. The CDR3 nucleotides are TGTGCCAGCAGCCATCCGGGATCGCACTACGAGCAGTACTTC.

The gene calls are TRBV5-1 and TRBJ1-1, with 8 nucleotides matching TRBD1. CDR1 and CDR2 from the germline V gene are SGHRS and YFSETQ. Losses at the gene ends were 1 base for V and 0 bases for J; bases not matched to a gene: 5. The CDR3 loop spans 16 amino acids. CDR3 sequence reads: CASSLSRGQMNTEAFF. CDR3 DNA: TGCGCCAGCAGCTTGTCCAGGGGGCAAATGAACACTGAAGCTTTCTTT.

The V call is TRBV30, the J call TRBJ1-2; D ambiguous. Trimming took 3 bases from V and 5 from J, leaving 10 bases between them. There are 12 residues in the CDR3. The germline CDR1 and CDR2 sequences are GTSNPN and SVGIG (reference sequence). In DNA form, the CDR3 reads TGTGCCTGGAGAACGGATACTTATGGCTACACCTTC. Residues: CAWRTDTYGYTF.